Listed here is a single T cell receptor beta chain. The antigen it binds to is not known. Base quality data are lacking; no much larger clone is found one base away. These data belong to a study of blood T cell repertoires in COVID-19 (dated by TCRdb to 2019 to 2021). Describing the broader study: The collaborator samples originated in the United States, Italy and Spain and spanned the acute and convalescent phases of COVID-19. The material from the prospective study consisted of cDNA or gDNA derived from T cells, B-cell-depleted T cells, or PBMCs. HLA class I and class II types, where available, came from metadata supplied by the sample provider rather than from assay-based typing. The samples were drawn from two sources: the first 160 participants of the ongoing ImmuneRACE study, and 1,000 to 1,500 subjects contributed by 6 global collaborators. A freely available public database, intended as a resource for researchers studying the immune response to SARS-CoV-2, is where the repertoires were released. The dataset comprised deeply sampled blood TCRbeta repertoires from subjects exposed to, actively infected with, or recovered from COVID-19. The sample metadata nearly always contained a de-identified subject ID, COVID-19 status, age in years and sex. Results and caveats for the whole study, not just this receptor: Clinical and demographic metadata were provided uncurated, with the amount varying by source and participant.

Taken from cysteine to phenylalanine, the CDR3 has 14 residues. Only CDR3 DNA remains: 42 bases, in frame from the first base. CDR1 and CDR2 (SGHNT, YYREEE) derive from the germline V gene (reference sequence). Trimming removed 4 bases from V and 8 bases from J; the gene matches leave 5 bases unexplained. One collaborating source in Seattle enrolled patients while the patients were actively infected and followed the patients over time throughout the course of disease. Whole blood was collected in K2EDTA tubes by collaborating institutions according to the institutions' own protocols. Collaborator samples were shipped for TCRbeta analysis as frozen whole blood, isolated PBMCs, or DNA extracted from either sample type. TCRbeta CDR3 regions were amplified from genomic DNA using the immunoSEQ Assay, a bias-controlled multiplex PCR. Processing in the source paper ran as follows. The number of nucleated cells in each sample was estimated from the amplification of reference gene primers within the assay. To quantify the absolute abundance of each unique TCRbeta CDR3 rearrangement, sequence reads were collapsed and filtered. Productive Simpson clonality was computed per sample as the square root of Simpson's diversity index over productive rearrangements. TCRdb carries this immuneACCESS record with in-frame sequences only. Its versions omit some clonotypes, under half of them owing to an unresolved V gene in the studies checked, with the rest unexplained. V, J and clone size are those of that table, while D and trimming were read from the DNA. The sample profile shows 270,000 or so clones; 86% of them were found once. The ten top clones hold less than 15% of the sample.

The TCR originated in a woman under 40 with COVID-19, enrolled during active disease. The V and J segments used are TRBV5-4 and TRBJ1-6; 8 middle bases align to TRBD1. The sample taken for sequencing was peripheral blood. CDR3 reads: CASSRTGSDSPLHF. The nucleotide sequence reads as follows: TGTGCCAGCAGCAGGACAGGGAGCGATTCACCCCTCCACTTT. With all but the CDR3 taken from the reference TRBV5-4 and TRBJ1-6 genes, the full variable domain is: ETGVTQSPTHLIKTRGQQVTLRCSSQSGHNTVSWYQQALGQGPQFIFQYYREEENGRGNFPPRFSGLQFPNYSSELNVNALELDDSALYLCASSRTGSDSPLHFGNGTRLTVT.